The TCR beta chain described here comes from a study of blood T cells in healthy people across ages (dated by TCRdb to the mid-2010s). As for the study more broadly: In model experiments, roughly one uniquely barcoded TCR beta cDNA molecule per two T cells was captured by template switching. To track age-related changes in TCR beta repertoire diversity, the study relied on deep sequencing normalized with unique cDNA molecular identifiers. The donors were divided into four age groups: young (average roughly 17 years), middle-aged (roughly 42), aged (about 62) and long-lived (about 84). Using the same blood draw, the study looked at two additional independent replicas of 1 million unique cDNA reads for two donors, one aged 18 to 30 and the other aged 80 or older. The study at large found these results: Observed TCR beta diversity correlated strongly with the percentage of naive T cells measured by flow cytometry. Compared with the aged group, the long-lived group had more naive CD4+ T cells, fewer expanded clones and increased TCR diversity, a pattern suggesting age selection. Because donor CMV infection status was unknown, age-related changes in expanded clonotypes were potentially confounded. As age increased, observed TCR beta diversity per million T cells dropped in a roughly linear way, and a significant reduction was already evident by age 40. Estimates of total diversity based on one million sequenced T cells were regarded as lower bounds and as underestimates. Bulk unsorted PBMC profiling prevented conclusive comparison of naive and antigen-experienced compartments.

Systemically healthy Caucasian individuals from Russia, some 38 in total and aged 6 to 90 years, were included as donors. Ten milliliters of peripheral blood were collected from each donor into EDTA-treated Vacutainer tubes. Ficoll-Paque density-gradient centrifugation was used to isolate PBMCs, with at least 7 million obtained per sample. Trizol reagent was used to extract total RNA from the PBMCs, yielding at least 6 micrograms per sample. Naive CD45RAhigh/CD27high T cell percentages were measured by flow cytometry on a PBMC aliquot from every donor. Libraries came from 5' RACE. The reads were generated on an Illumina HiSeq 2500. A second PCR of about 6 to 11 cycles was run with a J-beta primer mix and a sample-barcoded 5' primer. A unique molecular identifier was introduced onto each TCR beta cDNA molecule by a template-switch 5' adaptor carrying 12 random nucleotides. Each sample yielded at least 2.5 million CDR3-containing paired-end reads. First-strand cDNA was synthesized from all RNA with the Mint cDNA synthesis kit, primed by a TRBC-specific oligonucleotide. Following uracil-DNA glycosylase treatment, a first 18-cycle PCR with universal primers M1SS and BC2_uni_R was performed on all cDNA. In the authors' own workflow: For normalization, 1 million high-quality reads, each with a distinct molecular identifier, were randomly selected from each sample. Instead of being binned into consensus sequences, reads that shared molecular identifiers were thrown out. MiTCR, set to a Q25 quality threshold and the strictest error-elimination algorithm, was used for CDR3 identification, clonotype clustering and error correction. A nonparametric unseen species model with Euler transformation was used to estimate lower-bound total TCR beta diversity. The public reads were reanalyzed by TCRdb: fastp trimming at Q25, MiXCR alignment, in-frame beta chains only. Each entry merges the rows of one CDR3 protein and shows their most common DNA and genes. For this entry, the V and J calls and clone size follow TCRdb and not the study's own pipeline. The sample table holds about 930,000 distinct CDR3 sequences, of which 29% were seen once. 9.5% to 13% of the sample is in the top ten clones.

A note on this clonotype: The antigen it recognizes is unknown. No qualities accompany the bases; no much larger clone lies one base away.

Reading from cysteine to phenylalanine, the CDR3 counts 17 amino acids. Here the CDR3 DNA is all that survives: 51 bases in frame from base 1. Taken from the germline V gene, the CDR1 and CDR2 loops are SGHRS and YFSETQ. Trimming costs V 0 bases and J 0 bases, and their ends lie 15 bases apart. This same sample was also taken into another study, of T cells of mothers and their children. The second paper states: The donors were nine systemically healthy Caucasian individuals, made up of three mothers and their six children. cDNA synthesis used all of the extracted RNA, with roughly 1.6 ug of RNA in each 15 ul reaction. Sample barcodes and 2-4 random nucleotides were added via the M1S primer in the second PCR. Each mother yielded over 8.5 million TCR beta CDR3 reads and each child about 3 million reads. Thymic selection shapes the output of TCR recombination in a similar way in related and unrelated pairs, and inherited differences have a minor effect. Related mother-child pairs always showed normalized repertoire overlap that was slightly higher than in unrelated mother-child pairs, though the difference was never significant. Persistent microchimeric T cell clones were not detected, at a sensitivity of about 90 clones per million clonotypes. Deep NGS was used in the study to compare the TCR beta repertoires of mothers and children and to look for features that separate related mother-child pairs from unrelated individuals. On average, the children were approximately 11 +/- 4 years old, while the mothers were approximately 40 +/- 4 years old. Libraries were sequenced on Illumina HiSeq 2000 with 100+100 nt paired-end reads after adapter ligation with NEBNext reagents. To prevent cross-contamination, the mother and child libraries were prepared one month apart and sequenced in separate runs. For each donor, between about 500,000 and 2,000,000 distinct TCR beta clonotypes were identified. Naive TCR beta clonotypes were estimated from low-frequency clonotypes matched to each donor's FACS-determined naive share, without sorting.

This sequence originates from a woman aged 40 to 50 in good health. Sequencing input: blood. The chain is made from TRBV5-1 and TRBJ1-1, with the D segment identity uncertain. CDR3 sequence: CASSLGRLDLLNTEAFF. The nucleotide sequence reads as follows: TGCGCCAGCAGCTTGGGCCGGTTGGATCTCTTGAACACTGAAGCTTTCTTT.